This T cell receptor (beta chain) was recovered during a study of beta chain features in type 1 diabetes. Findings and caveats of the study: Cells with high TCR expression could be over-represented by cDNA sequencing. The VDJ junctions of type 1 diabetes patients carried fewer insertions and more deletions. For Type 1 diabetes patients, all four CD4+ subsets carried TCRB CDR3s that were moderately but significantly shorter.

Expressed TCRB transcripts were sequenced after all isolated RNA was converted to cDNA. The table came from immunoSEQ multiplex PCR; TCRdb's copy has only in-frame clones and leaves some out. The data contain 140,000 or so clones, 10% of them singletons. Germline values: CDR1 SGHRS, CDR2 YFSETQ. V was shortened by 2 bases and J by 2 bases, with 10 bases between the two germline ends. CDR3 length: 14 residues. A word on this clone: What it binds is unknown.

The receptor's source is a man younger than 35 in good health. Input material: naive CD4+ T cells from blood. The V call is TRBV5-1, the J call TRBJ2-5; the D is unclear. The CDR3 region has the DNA TGCGCCAGCAGCTTCCCAGGTTCTCAAGAGACCCAGTACTTC. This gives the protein CASSFPGSQETQYF.